The entry below describes one TCR beta chain. This clone was found a few times. Its target antigen remains unknown. No qualities accompany the bases; no much larger clone lies one base away. The data were obtained in a study of graft-versus-host responses after intestinal transplantation (dated by TCRdb to the early 2020s). About the study as a whole: Recipients received multivisceral, liver-intestinal, or isolated intestinal transplants. Donor T cell macrochimerism was defined as a peak of at least 4% donor T cells among recipient peripheral blood mononuclear cells. To identify alloreactive clones, pre-transplant mixed lymphocyte reaction products were sequenced and compared with unstimulated pre-transplant donor and recipient T cells. Bulk TCR-beta CDR3 sequencing was used to track graft-versus-host and host-versus-graft alloreactive T cell clones in the graft, circulation and bone marrow after intestinal transplantation. Instead of going to the commercial service, samples from a few later patients were sequenced in-house on an Illumina MiSeq and processed with MiXCR. All recipients received anti-thymocyte globulin induction followed by maintenance tacrolimus and steroids for around three years. The cohort enrolled 20 to 30 intestinal transplant recipients, one of whom was a retransplant, and 3 patients without pretransplant specimens were excluded.

Library preparation was by the immunoSEQ multiplex PCR assay. For most patients, genomic DNA was subjected to high-throughput TCR-beta CDR3 sequencing by Adaptive Biotechnologies. The source study handled its data this way. Adaptive's ImmunoSEQ software supplied the TCR sequencing data for 18 patients, while MiXCR and VDJtools were used to process a few other patients. CDR3 nucleotide sequences shared between donor and recipient were removed because the origin of such sequences could not be assigned. At least 2-fold expansion over unstimulated cells and a minimum CFSE-low frequency of 0.002% (template counts) or 0.001% (read counts) were required for clones to be classified as alloreactive. Clones were considered mappable if detected in sequenced pre-transplant spleen, lymph node, or MLR CFSE-low populations of the donor or recipient. Cumulative frequency of alloreactive clones was calculated as a percentage of all sequences weighted by copy number. TCRdb took this table from immuneACCESS and kept in-frame rearrangements with V and J called. Such tables lack part of the clones; where checked against another copy, unresolved V genes explain under half of the gap, and the rest is unexplained. The V and J calls and clone size come from that table; D and trimming were worked out from the DNA. The sample table holds under 55,000 clones, of which roughly nine tenths were seen once. Around 4.3% of the sample lies in the top ten.

In the first month after transplant, blood samples were collected up to 4 times, and after that at least monthly when available. At the junction V is shortened by 2 bases and J by 2 bases, with 7 bases in between. From the germline V gene, CDR1 is KGHSH and CDR2 is LQKENI. The CDR3 starts with the cysteine, ends with the phenylalanine, and has 14 residues. The kept DNA is CDR3 alone, 42 bases in frame from the first base. Here is what the overall study found, with its caveats: GvH clones turned up in recipient bone marrow, with some appearing earlier in ileal mucosa or blood, a pattern consistent with an intestinal mucosal origin. In the allografts of patients with donor T cell macrochimerism, GvH to HvG T cell clonal ratios were high. The conclusions were limited by the relatively low number and heterogeneity of the intestinal transplant patients. Early after transplant, declines in HvG clones were associated with peak levels of circulating GvH clones.

Recombination connected TRBV18 to TRBJ2-1, and TRBD2 may be the D gene, going by 5 matching bases. The material sequenced was PBMCs, taken 524 days after transplant. This clonotype was sampled from a human patient who received an intestinal transplant, so some T cells may come from the graft donor. The CDR3 loop reads CASSPGGAYNEQFF. The nucleotides are TGTGCCAGCTCACCAGGAGGTGCCTACAATGAGCAGTTCTTC.